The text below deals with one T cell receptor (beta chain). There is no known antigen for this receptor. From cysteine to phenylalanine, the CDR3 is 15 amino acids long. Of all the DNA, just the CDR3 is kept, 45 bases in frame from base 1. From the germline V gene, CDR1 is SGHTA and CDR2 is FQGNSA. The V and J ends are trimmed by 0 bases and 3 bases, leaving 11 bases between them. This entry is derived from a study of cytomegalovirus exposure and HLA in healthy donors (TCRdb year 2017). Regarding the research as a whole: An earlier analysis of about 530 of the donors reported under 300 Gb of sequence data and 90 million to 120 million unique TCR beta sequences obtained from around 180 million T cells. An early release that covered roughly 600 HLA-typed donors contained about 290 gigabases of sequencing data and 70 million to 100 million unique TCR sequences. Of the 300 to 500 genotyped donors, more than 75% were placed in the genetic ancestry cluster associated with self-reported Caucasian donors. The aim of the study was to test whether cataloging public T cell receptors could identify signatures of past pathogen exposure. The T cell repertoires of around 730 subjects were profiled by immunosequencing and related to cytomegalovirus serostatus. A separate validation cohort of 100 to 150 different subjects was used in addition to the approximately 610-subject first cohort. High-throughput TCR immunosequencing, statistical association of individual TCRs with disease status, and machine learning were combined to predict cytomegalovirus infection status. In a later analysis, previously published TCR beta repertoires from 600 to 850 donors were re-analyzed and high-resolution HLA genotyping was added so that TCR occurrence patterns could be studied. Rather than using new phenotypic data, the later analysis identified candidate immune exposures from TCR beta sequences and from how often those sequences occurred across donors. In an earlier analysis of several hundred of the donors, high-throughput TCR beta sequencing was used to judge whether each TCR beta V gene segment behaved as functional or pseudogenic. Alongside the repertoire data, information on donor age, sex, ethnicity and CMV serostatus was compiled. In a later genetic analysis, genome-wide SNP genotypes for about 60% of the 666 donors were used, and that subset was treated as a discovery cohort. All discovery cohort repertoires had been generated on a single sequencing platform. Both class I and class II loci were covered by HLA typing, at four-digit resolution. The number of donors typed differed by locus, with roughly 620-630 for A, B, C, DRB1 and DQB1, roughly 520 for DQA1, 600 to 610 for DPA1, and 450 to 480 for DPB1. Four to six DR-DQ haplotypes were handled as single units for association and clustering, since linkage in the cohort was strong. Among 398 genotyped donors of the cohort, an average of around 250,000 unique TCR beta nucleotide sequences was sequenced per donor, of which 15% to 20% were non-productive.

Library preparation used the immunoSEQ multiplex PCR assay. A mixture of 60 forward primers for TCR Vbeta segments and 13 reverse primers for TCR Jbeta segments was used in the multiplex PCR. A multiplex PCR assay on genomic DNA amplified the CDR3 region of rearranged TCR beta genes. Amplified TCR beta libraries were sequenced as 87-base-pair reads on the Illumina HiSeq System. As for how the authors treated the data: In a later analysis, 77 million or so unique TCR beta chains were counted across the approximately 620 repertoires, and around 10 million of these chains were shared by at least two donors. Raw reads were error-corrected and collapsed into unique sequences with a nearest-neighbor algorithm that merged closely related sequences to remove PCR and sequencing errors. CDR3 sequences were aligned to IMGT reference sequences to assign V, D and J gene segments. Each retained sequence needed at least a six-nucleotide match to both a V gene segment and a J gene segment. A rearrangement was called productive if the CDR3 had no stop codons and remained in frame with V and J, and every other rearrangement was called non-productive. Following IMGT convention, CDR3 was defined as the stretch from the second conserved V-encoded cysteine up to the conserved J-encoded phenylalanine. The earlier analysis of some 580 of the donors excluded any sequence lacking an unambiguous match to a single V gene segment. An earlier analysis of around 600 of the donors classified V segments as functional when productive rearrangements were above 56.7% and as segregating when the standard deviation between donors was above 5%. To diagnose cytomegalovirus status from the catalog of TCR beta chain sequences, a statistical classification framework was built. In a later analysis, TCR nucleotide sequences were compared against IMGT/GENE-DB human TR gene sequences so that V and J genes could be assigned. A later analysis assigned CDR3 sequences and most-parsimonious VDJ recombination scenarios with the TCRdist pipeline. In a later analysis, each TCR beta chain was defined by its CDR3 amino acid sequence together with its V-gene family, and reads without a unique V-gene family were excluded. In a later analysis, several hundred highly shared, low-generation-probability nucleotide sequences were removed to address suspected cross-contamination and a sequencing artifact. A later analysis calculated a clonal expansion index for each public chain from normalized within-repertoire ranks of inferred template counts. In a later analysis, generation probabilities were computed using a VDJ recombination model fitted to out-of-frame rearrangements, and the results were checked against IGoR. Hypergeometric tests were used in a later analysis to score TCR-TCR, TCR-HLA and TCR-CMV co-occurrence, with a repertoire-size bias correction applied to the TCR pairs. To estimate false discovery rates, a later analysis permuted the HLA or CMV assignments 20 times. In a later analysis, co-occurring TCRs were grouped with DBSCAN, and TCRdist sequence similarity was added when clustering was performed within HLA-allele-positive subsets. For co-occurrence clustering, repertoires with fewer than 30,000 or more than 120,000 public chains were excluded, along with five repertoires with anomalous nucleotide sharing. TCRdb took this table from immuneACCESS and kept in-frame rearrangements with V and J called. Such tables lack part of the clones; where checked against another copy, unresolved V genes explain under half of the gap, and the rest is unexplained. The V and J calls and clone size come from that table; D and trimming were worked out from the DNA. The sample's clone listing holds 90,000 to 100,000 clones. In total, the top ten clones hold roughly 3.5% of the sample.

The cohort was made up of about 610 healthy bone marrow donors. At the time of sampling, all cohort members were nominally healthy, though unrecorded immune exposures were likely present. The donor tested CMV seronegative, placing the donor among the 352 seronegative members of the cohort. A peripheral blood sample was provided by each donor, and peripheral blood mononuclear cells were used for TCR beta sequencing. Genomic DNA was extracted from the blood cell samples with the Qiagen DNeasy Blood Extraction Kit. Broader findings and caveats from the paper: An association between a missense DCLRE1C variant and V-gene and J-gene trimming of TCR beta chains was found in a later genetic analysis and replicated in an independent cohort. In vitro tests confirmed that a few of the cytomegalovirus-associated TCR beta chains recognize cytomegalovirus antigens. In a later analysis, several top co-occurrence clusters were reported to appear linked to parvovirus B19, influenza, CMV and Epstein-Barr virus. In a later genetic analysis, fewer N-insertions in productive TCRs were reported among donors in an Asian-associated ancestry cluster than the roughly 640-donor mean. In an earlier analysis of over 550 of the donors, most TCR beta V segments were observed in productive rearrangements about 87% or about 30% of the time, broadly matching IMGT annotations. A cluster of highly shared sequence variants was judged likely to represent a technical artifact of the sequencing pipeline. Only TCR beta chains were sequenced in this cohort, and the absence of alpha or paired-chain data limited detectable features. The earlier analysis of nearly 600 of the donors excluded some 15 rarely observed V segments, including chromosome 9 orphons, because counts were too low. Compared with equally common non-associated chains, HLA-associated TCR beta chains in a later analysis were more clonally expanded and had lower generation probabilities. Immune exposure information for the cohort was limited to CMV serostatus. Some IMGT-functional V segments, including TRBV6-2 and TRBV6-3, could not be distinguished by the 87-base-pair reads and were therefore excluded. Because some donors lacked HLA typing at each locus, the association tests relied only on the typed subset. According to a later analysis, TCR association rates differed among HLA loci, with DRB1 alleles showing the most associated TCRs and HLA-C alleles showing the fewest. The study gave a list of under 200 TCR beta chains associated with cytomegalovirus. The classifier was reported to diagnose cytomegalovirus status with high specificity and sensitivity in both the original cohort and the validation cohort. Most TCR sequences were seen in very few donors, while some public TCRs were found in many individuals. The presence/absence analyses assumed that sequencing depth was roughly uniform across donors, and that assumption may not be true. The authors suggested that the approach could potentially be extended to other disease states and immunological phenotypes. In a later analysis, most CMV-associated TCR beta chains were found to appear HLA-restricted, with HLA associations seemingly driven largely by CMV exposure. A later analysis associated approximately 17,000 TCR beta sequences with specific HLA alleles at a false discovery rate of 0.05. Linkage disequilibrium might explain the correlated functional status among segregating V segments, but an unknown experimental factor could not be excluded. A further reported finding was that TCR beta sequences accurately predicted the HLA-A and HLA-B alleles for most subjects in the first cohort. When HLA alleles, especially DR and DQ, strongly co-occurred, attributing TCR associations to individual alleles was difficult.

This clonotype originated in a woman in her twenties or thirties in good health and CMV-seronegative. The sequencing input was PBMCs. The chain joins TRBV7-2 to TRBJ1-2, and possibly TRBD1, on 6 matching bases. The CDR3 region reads CASSLALAGDYGYTF. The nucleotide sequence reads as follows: TGTGCCAGCAGCTTAGCGCTGGCAGGGGACTATGGCTACACCTTC.